The clone carrying this T cell receptor beta chain was detected only a few times. Its antigen is unknown. Each donor was healthy, and each was a bone marrow donor. The PCR contained 60 Vbeta and 13 Jbeta primers. Here immunoSEQ multiplex PCR was the method, and the copy in TCRdb shows in-frame clones only, minus some. The sample carries 90,000 to 120,000 clones, 60% to 80% recorded once. The data originate from a study of cytomegalovirus exposure and HLA in healthy donors. Study conclusions and caveats: About 87% or about 30% of the time was how often most TCR beta V segments were productive, according to an earlier analysis. V- and J-gene trimming in TCR beta was tied to a missense DCLRE1C variant by an analysis performed later. Common viral pathogens seemed to be connected with several of the most significant clusters, according to a later analysis.

This clonotype originated in a man in his 60s in good health and CMV-seropositive. Material: PBMCs.

The CDR3 DNA reads TGCGCCAGCAGCCAACTGGACAATGCCCACGAGCAGTACTTC. Amino acids: CASSQLDNAHEQYF. J is TRBJ2-7 and V is TRBV4-1; a possible D gene is TRBD1 (5 bases). V was shortened by 2 bases and J by 5 bases, with 13 bases between the two germline ends. Germline CDR1 reads MGHRA; CDR2 reads YSYEKL. This CDR3 has 14 amino acids.